The present TCR beta chain was sequenced within a study of beta chain features in type 1 diabetes. Regarding the study as a whole: Whatever favoring of shorter templates PCR might show would apply equally to patients and controls.

For this clone: The antigen remains unidentified.

As every portion of the isolated RNA was reverse transcribed, the sequencing read expressed TCRB transcripts. Repertoires were generated with immunoSEQ multiplex PCR, while TCRdb's copy carries only in-frame clones and drops some. The profile shows 200,000 to 300,000 clones, 68% of them singletons. Trimming at V came to 3 bases and at J to 1 base, leaving 19 bases not matched to a gene. The CDR3 spans 19 residues. In germline, CDR1 is GTSNPN, CDR2 SVGIG (reference sequence). This clonotype was obtained from a man younger than 40 in good health. The chain carries TRBV30 and TRBJ2-7; 9 positions match TRBD2. Sequencing used naive CD4+ T cells from blood. This chain's CDR3 is CAWSIRSGGFSLPSYEQYF. DNA for the CDR3: TGTGCCTGGAGCATCAGAAGCGGGGGGTTTTCACTCCCTTCCTACGAGCAGTACTTC.